This entry concerns a single T cell receptor (beta chain). The data were obtained in a study of shared T cell receptors in the human thymus. The CDR3 loop spans 15 amino acids. V shed 1 base and J shed 4 bases, with 13 bases lying between them. The germline gives CDR1 PRHDT, CDR2 FYEKMQ (reference sequence). The table came from immunoSEQ multiplex PCR; TCRdb's copy has only in-frame clones and leaves some out. Here the sample spans 720,000 or so clones, roughly 85% being singletons. These data also formed part of another study, on human thymus T cells.

The source of this sequence is a girl less than two years old with a congenital heart defect. Sample: thymocytes. The genes are TRBV13 and TRBJ1-2; weak D call: TRBD1 (5 bases). CDR3 sequence (DNA): TGTGCCAGCAGCTTAGACAGGTGGGGAGGCTATGGCTACACCTTC. Translating it yields CASSLDRWGGYGYTF.